This is a list of T cell receptor beta chains from one sample in a study of response to subunit inactivated influenza vaccine. TCRdb reprocessed the RT-PCR reads with MiXCR, giving one entry per CDR3 protein. The sample includes around 750,000 distinct CDR3 sequences, roughly 20% seen only once; the top ten take roughly 10%. Sequences were derived from PBMCs from blood, sampled about 5 days after vaccination. These receptors were obtained from a man over 45 who received an inactivated influenza vaccine. The CDR3 runs from the conserved cysteine through the conserved F or W. D genes are given only for firm matches. Size tells how often a clone was seen (once, few, many) or the class of an expanded clone, and some rows leave it out.

TRBD2 TRBJ2-2 - TRBV20-1 TGCAGTGCTACTAGCGGGAGGGCCAGCGGGGAGCTGTTTTTT CSATSGRASGELFF
- TRBJ2-5 - TRBV6-1 TGTGCCAGCAACCCCAGGGTTGTGCAGACCCAGTACTTC CASNPRVVQTQYF
- TRBJ2-3 - TRBV20-1 TGCAGTGCTCAACAAAGGGACTTCCCCGATACGCAGTATTTT CSAQQRDFPDTQYF
TRBD1 TRBJ2-6 few TRBV15 TGTGCCGCCGCTCGGGACAGGGGGTCTGGGGCCAACGTCCTGACTTTC CAAARDRGSGANVLTF
- TRBJ1-2 few TRBV6-1 TGTGCCAGCAGTGCTGACAGGATAGGGTATGGCTACACCTTC CASSADRIGYGYTF
- TRBJ2-6 few TRBV6-1 TGTGCCAGCAACCCAAGGAGTTCCGGGGCCAACGTCCTGACTTTC CASNPRSSGANVLTF
- TRBJ2-7 - TRBV12-3/TRBV12-4 TGTGCCAGCAGACAGGGGACTACCTCCTACGAGCAGTACTTC CASRQGTTSYEQYF
- TRBJ2-3 - TRBV7-8 TGTGCCAGCAGCTTAGAGGGGGGCGGACGGGATACGCAGTATTTT CASSLEGGGRDTQYF
- TRBJ2-5 - TRBV6-1 TGTGCCAGCAGGGTACAGGGAATGGAGACCCAGTACTTC CASRVQGMETQYF
TRBD2 TRBJ2-2 - TRBV6-5 TGTGCCAGCAGTTATTCCCTGGGACTAGCGGGGCAAATCCTCGGGGAGCTGTTTTTT CASSYSLGLAGQILGELFF
TRBD2 TRBJ2-3 - TRBV2 TGTGCCATCAGTTTATCCCCTCTACTAGCGGGGGAGGAAGATACGCAGTATTTT CAISLSPLLAGEEDTQYF
TRBD1 TRBJ2-3 many TRBV29-1 TGCAGCGGCCGGGACAGGAGCACAGATACGCAGTATTTT CSGRDRSTDTQYF
TRBD2 TRBJ2-1 few TRBV20-1 TGCAGTGCTAGAGATTCCTCCGGGACTAGCGGGCCCTCTAGCTCCTACAATGAGCAGTTCTTC CSARDSSGTSGPSSSYNEQFF
TRBD1 TRBJ2-5 few TRBV10-3 TGTGCCATCAGCCCGAACCAGGGGGTGGGGGAGACCCAGTACTTC CAISPNQGVGETQYF
- TRBJ2-7 many TRBV7-2 TGTGCCAGCAGCTTAGGTGTAGGGCTCTACGAGCAGTACTTC CASSLGVGLYEQYF
TRBD2 TRBJ2-5 many TRBV10-3 TGTGCCATCAGGAGTGCCACGGGACTAAGGGAGACCCAGTACTTC CAIRSATGLRETQYF
TRBD1 TRBJ2-7 - TRBV9 TGTGCCAGCAGCTCCGGGACAGGCCTCTCCTACGAGCAGTACTTC CASSSGTGLSYEQYF
TRBD2 TRBJ2-3 - TRBV6-1 TGTGCCAGCACCCCCGGCAGACTAGCGGGAAAGATCACAGATATGCAGTATTTT CASTPGRLAGKITDMQYF
- TRBJ2-5 - TRBV29-1 TGCAGCGTTTCTTTTAGAGAGACCCAGTACTTC CSVSFRETQYF
TRBD1 TRBJ2-1 many TRBV4-2 TGTGCCAGCAGCCAAGCCTCTGATGGGACAGGGGGTCCCTACAATGAGCAGTTCTTC CASSQASDGTGGPYNEQFF
- TRBJ2-5 many TRBV5-6 TGTGCCAGCAGCTTGAATACAGGAAAAGAGACCCAGTACTTC CASSLNTGKETQYF
TRBD1 TRBJ1-2 - TRBV12-3/TRBV12-4 TGTGCCAGCAGTTTCGGGGGACAGGTCTATGGCTACACCTTC CASSFGGQVYGYTF
- TRBJ2-1 - TRBV5-1 TGCGCCAGCAGTCCCGCGGACTCCTACAATGAGCAGTTCTTC CASSPADSYNEQFF
- TRBJ2-2 few TRBV7-2 TGTGCCAGCAGCTTAGGACAAATGGCGAACACCGGGGAGCTGTTTTTT CASSLGQMANTGELFF
TRBD1 TRBJ1-5 - TRBV18 TGTGCCAGCTCACCCGGGACAGGGGACAATCAGCCCCAGCATTTT CASSPGTGDNQPQHF
TRBD2 TRBJ2-2 few TRBV7-8 TGTGCCAGCAGCTCGGGACTAGCGGGAGCAGTCGGGGAGCTGTTTTTT CASSSGLAGAVGELFF
TRBD2 TRBJ2-1 - TRBV4-2 TGTGCCAGCAGCCGGACGGCGGTGCGGGGGGGCCTAGCTGAGCAGTTCTTC CASSRTAVRGGLAEQFF
- TRBJ2-4 - TRBV10-3 TGTGCCATCAGCCCCATCCGGGTTGGGGGATCGCAGGTGGACATTCAGTACTTC CAISPIRVGGSQVDIQYF
TRBD1 TRBJ2-7 - TRBV28 TGTGCCAGCAGTCTAAAGGTGGGACAGGGGGCTTACGAGCAGTACTTC CASSLKVGQGAYEQYF
TRBD2 TRBJ2-1 - TRBV25-1 TGTGCCAGCGGGAGGGGTTACAATGAGCAGTTCTTC CASGRGYNEQFF
- TRBJ2-6 few TRBV11-1 TGTGCCAGCAGCTCCACGTGGGGCGGGGTAGCCGGGGCCAACGTCCTGACTTTC CASSSTWGGVAGANVLTF
- TRBJ2-7 - TRBV6-2/TRBV6-3 TGTGCCAGCAGTTACTCGGGTCGACCAGCTGGCGAGCAGTACTTC CASSYSGRPAGEQYF
- TRBJ1-1 many TRBV18 TGTGCCAGCTCATCACAGGGCACTGAAGCTTTCTTT CASSSQGTEAFF
- TRBJ2-2 few TRBV20-1 TGCAGTGCTAGAGATCTAGCAGGGGCCCGTGAGGGGGAGCTGTTTTTT CSARDLAGAREGELFF
- TRBJ1-2 - TRBV18 TGTGCCAGCTCACCCAGGGACGGAGCTAACTATGGCTACACCTTC CASSPRDGANYGYTF
- TRBJ2-5 many TRBV12-3/TRBV12-4 TGTGCCAGCAGTTTTCCAGGGGCTCAAGAGACCCAGTACTTC CASSFPGAQETQYF
- TRBJ1-2 - TRBV29-1 TGCAGCGTTACCGGGGGTAGGGGCGACAACTATGGCTACACCTTC CSVTGGRGDNYGYTF
- TRBJ2-1 - TRBV29-1 TGCAGCTTTGAAGTACCCCCGCGCGACAATGAGCAGTTCTTC CSFEVPPRDNEQFF
- TRBJ1-1 few TRBV12-3/TRBV12-4 TGTGCCAGCAGTTTATCGATCGGCACTGAAGCTTTCTTT CASSLSIGTEAFF
- TRBJ2-7 - TRBV28 TGTGCCAGCAGCCCCGTGGACAGTCCTTCCTACGAGCAGTACTTC CASSPVDSPSYEQYF
- TRBJ2-1 few TRBV11-2 TGTGCCAGCAGCTTAGTAGGGGCCAAGGAAAATGAGCAGTTCTTC CASSLVGAKENEQFF
TRBD1 TRBJ2-2 - TRBV7-3 TGTGCCAGCAGCTTAATGGGACAGGGGACCACCGGGGTGCTGTTTTTT CASSLMGQGTTGVLFF
- TRBJ2-7 - TRBV5-4 TGTGCCAGCAGCTTTGGGCAGGGGACAAACTACGAGCAGTACTTC CASSFGQGTNYEQYF
- TRBJ1-1 few TRBV7-9 TGTGCCAGCAGCTTAGGAATGGGGACTATGAACACTGAAGCTTTCTTT CASSLGMGTMNTEAFF
- TRBJ2-2 - TRBV4-1 TGCGCCAGCAGCCAACCCACCTTTGGGCCCGGGGAGCTGTTTTTT CASSQPTFGPGELFF
TRBD2 TRBJ2-4 few TRBV5-1 TGCGCCAGCAGCTTGGGTAGCGGGAGTACTCGGAACATTCAGTACTTC CASSLGSGSTRNIQYF
TRBD2 TRBJ2-7 - TRBV5-1 TGCGCCAGCGCCCTCGGGACTAGCGCCGGCTACGAGCAGTACTTC CASALGTSAGYEQYF
- TRBJ2-7 - TRBV20-1 TGCAGTGCTAGAGATGTCTACGTACCTCTCTACGAGCAGTACTTC CSARDVYVPLYEQYF
- TRBJ2-2 few TRBV11-2 TGTGCCAGCAGCTTAGACCGGGCGTTGACCGGGGAGCTGTTTTTT CASSLDRALTGELFF
- TRBJ1-3 few TRBV7-2 TGTGCCAGCAGCTTAATAGGGAGTGGAAACACCATATATTTT CASSLIGSGNTIYF
TRBD1 TRBJ2-3 few TRBV5-1 TGCGCCAGCAGCAACCTCAGGGGGCTCGCAAGCACAGATACGCAGTATTTT CASSNLRGLASTDTQYF
TRBD2 TRBJ2-2 few TRBV11-2 TGTGCCAGCAGCTTAGTCGGACTAGCGGGAGGGGGGAATACCGGGGAGCTGTTTTTT CASSLVGLAGGGNTGELFF
TRBD1 TRBJ1-6 few TRBV10-3 TGTGCCATCAGTGGGACAGGGGGCGATTCACCCCTCCACTTT CAISGTGGDSPLHF
TRBD2 TRBJ2-5 - TRBV7-8 TGTGCCAGCAGCTTAGCGCTAGCGGGGCCAGGGGCCCAAGAGACCCAGTACTTC CASSLALAGPGAQETQYF
- TRBJ2-2 - TRBV12-3/TRBV12-4 TGTGCCAGCAGTCCCCTTTGGGGGATGGGAACCGGGGAGCTGTTTTTT CASSPLWGMGTGELFF
TRBD2 TRBJ2-3 - TRBV20-1 TGCAGTGCTAGCATGACTAGCGGGGGGGCACCAGATACGCAGTATTTT CSASMTSGGAPDTQYF
TRBD2 TRBJ2-3 few TRBV28 TGTGCCAGCAGTTCGGCTAGCGGGGGGCGAAGCACAGATACGCAGTATTTT CASSSASGGRSTDTQYF
TRBD2 TRBJ2-1 many TRBV29-1 TGCAGCGTTGTCCCCAGCGGGGCAAACCAGTTCTTC CSVVPSGANQFF
TRBD2 TRBJ2-1 once TRBV12-3/TRBV12-4 TGTACCTTCAGTTCACCCCTCACTAGCGGGAGGGCCAATGAGCAGTTCTTC CTFSSPLTSGRANEQFF
- TRBJ1-1 - TRBV10-2 TGCGCCAGCAGTGGTGGGATCGTCACTGAAGCTTTCTTT CASSGGIVTEAFF